The clone carrying this T cell receptor (beta chain) came up many times. What it binds is unknown. This specimen comes from a study of T-cell reconstitution after alpha-beta-depleted transplantation in children. The CDR3 has 14 residues. V lost 0 bases to trimming and J lost 0 bases, with 7 bases between them. Germline-derived CDR1 and CDR2 are SGDLS and YYNGEE. Regarding the study as a whole: Surviving recipient cells, namely T cells and thymic progenitors, were the source of high day-60 TCRbeta diversity in some patients.

A TCRbeta library incorporating unique molecular identifiers was prepared. Each CDR3 protein is one row after TCRdb ran MiXCR on the PCR reads. This sample has 490,000 or so distinct CDR3 sequences, with about 11% found just once. The sample in question was PBMCs, obtained before TCRalphabeta/CD19-depleted stem cell transplant. This receptor was obtained from a child aged 2 to 15 with inherited bone marrow failure, due to receive a stem cell transplant. The chain joins TRBV9 to TRBJ2-7, with D unresolved. This CDR3 reads CASSVVGNSYEQYF. The DNA for the CDR3 is TGTGCCAGCAGCGTAGTGGGGAACTCCTACGAGCAGTACTTC.